The rows below give T cell receptor beta chains drawn from one sample of a study of cytomegalovirus exposure and HLA in healthy donors. Clones were sequenced by immunoSEQ multiplex PCR, and TCRdb holds only the in-frame ones, with some missing. The table has roughly 120,000 clones, around 76% seen once. The specimen was PBMCs. Every receptor here comes from a man in his sixties in good health and CMV-seropositive. Each CDR3 is given with its conserved first and last residue. The D gene is left open where the match is weak. Part of the rows lack a size; the others show once, few, many or a class for expanded clones.

TRBV28	.	12	TRBJ2-7	.	CASSLRDYEQYF	TGTGCCAGCAGTTTGCGGGACTACGAGCAGTACTTC
TRBV6-5	.	14	TRBJ1-1	.	CASSYSGGNTEAFF	TGTGCCAGCAGTTACTCGGGGGGGAACACTGAAGCTTTCTTT
TRBV6-1	.	15	TRBJ2-6	.	CASSPESSGANVLTF	TGTGCCAGCAGCCCCGAGAGCTCTGGGGCCAACGTCCTGACTTTC
TRBV7-9	TRBD1	16	TRBJ1-2	few	CASSLAGTGGLYGYTF	TGTGCCAGCAGCTTAGCGGGGACAGGGGGCTTGTATGGCTACACCTTC
TRBV9	TRBD2	17	TRBJ2-7	.	CASSVGDGTSASYEQYF	TGTGCCAGCAGCGTCGGGGATGGGACTAGCGCCTCCTACGAGCAGTACTTC
TRBV28	TRBD1	16	TRBJ1-4	.	CASSLATGGGREKLFF	TGTGCCAGCAGTTTAGCGACAGGGGGAGGACGTGAAAAACTGTTTTTT
TRBV7-9	.	13	TRBJ1-1	.	CASSSQGPTEAFF	TGTGCCAGCAGCTCGCAGGGTCCCACTGAAGCTTTCTTT
TRBV13	.	14	TRBJ2-7	.	CASSLATGYYEQYF	TGTGCCAGCAGCTTAGCTACAGGCTACTACGAGCAGTACTTC
TRBV5-1	.	16	TRBJ2-3	.	CASSLIGHRSTDTQYF	TGCGCCAGCAGCTTGATAGGACACCGGAGCACAGATACGCAGTATTTT
TRBV9	.	14	TRBJ1-2	.	CASSGGGIGYGYTF	TGTGCCAGCAGCGGGGGGGGGATAGGCTATGGCTACACCTTC
TRBV2	.	13	TRBJ2-1	.	CASSGQVGNEQFF	TGTGCCAGCAGTGGGCAGGTCGGCAATGAGCAGTTCTTC
TRBV9	TRBD1	14	TRBJ1-4	.	CASSVGQGREKLFF	TGTGCCAGCAGCGTGGGACAGGGGAGAGAAAAACTGTTTTTT
TRBV6-6	.	11	TRBJ2-1	.	CASSPFDEQFF	TGTGCCAGCAGCCCTTTCGATGAGCAGTTCTTC
TRBV19	TRBD1	13	TRBJ1-5	.	CASRDRDNQPQHF	TGTGCCAGTCGGGACAGGGACAATCAGCCCCAGCATTTT
TRBV9	TRBD2	15	TRBJ2-7	.	CASSEAGLGIYEQYF	TGTGCCAGCAGCGAAGCGGGACTAGGGATCTACGAGCAGTACTTC
TRBV6-1	.	14	TRBJ2-5	.	CASRAKGSPETQYF	TGTGCCAGCAGAGCCAAGGGGTCGCCAGAGACCCAGTACTTC
TRBV5-1	.	15	TRBJ2-3	.	CASSFPRQDPDTQYF	TGCGCCAGCAGCTTCCCACGACAGGATCCAGATACGCAGTATTTT
TRBV28	TRBD2	15	TRBJ2-1	.	CASSSGAGGVNEQFF	TGTGCCAGCAGTTCCGGAGCGGGAGGAGTAAATGAGCAGTTCTTC
TRBV4-2	.	15	TRBJ1-1	once	CASSQDPGMNTEAFF	TGTGCCAGCAGCCAAGATCCGGGTATGAACACTGAAGCTTTCTTT
TRBV7-9	TRBD2	15	TRBJ2-1	.	CASSLGLAGVWEQFF	TGTGCCAGCAGCTTGGGACTAGCGGGAGTATGGGAGCAGTTCTTC
TRBV5-4	TRBD1	15	TRBJ1-1	.	CASSKNRGRGTEAFF	TGTGCCAGCAGCAAGAACAGGGGGCGAGGTACTGAAGCTTTCTTT
TRBV5-1	.	11	TRBJ2-4	.	CASSLGNSQYF	TGCGCCAGCAGCTTGGGAAACAGTCAGTACTTC
TRBV9	.	15	TRBJ2-1	.	CASSDGGGSYNEQFF	TGTGCCAGCAGCGATGGGGGCGGCTCCTACAATGAGCAGTTCTTC
TRBV30	TRBD2	14	TRBJ2-3	.	CAWGRAGGTDTQYF	TGTGCCTGGGGACGGGCGGGAGGAACAGATACGCAGTATTTT
TRBV27	TRBD2	16	TRBJ2-1	few	CASTSLEGGLYNEQFF	TGTGCCAGCACCTCTTTGGAGGGAGGGCTCTACAATGAGCAGTTCTTC
TRBV4-1	TRBD1	14	TRBJ1-1	.	CASSQTGVSTEAFF	TGCGCCAGCAGCCAGACAGGGGTTAGCACTGAAGCTTTCTTT
TRBV19	TRBD2	14	TRBJ2-1	.	CATKAGVGYNEQFF	TGTGCCACGAAAGCGGGAGTTGGGTACAATGAGCAGTTCTTC
TRBV7-3	.	16	TRBJ1-2	.	CASSLNRQGLNYGYTF	TGTGCCAGCAGCTTAAATCGCCAGGGCCTTAACTATGGCTACACCTTC
TRBV4-1	TRBD1	18	TRBJ2-5	.	CASSQPSVGQGQSETQYF	TGCGCCAGCAGCCAACCTAGCGTCGGACAGGGCCAGTCGGAGACCCAGTACTTC
TRBV30	TRBD2	14	TRBJ2-1	.	CAWSSLAGDNEQFF	TGTGCCTGGAGTTCCCTAGCGGGGGACAATGAGCAGTTCTTC
TRBV7-8	.	18	TRBJ1-6	.	CASSWPGLLSSYNSPLHF	TGTGCCAGCAGCTGGCCGGGACTTCTGAGCTCCTATAATTCACCCCTCCACTTT
TRBV2	TRBD1	18	TRBJ2-3	.	CASSVTGTGVGGTDTQYF	TGTGCCAGCAGTGTGACCGGGACAGGGGTCGGGGGCACAGATACGCAGTATTTT
TRBV4-1	TRBD1	14	TRBJ2-7	.	CASSRDSSSYEQYF	TGCGCCAGCAGCCGGGACAGCAGTTCCTACGAGCAGTACTTC
TRBV5-1	.	15	TRBJ2-1	.	CASSPIGTHYNEQFF	TGCGCCAGCTCCCCCATAGGGACACACTACAATGAGCAGTTCTTC
TRBV14	TRBD1	18	TRBJ2-7	.	CASSQSLTPTGTPYEQYF	TGTGCCAGCAGCCAATCACTGACACCGACAGGGACGCCCTACGAGCAGTACTTC
TRBV7-9	.	14	TRBJ1-6	.	CASSLSGDGSPLHF	TGTGCCAGCAGCTTATCAGGGGATGGTTCACCCCTCCACTTT
TRBV9	.	13	TRBJ1-1	.	CASSDQGYTEAFF	TGTGCCAGCAGCGACCAGGGGTACACTGAAGCTTTCTTT
TRBV5-6	.	17	TRBJ1-2	.	CASSSAGLRSFSYGYTF	TGTGCCAGCAGCTCGGCCGGACTCAGATCATTTAGCTATGGCTACACCTTC
TRBV9	.	16	TRBJ2-1	.	CASSVGVVLASNEQFF	TGTGCCAGCAGCGTAGGGGTTGTGCTAGCGAGCAATGAGCAGTTCTTC
TRBV11-2	.	15	TRBJ1-2	once	CASSLAGTGKNGYTF	TGTGCCAGCAGCTTAGCAGGTACAGGAAAGAATGGCTACACCTTC
TRBV5-1	.	13	TRBJ2-7	.	CASAPEGPHEQYF	TGCGCCAGCGCCCCGGAGGGCCCTCACGAGCAGTACTTC
TRBV29-1	.	13	TRBJ1-1	.	CSISQGGNTEAFF	TGCAGCATTTCACAGGGCGGAAACACTGAAGCTTTCTTT
TRBV6-5	TRBD1	15	TRBJ2-1	once	CASSSVRDRGPEQFF	TGTGCCAGCAGTTCTGTCCGGGACAGGGGGCCTGAGCAGTTCTTC
TRBV7-9	TRBD1	16	TRBJ2-3	.	CASSRDRVSGTDTQYF	TGTGCCAGCAGCCGGGACAGGGTCAGCGGCACAGATACGCAGTATTTT
TRBV18	TRBD1	15	TRBJ2-2	.	CASSLGQKNTGELFF	TGTGCCAGCTCACTGGGACAGAAGAACACCGGGGAGCTGTTTTTT
TRBV30	.	13	TRBJ2-7	.	CAWTTGSSYEQYF	TGTGCCTGGACGACTGGGAGCTCCTACGAGCAGTACTTC